This entry is about one T cell receptor (beta chain). The data were obtained in a study of blood T cell repertoires in COVID-19. Looking at the study overall: COVID-19 samples, acute and convalescent, were from the United States, Italy and Spain. Sample material is recorded as cDNA or gDNA derived from T cells, B-cell-depleted T cells, or PBMCs.

The V gene's germline CDR1 is LNHNV and CDR2 YYDKDF (reference sequence). The junction had 5 bases not matched to a gene; V was cut back by 0 bases and J by 15 bases. The CDR3 length is 13 residues. The repertoire was sequenced with immunoSEQ multiplex PCR; TCRdb's copy has only in-frame clones and lacks some. The sample shows fewer than 350,000 clones, approximately 88% of them seen only once. V usage is TRBV15 and J usage is TRBJ2-1; TRBD2 matches 10 bases. The material sequenced was peripheral blood. This receptor was obtained from a woman aged 25 to 39 with COVID-19, enrolled during active disease. CDR3 DNA: TGTGCCACCAGCAGAGATCTAGCGGGGGACTTGTTCTTC. This sequence encodes CATSRDLAGDLFF.